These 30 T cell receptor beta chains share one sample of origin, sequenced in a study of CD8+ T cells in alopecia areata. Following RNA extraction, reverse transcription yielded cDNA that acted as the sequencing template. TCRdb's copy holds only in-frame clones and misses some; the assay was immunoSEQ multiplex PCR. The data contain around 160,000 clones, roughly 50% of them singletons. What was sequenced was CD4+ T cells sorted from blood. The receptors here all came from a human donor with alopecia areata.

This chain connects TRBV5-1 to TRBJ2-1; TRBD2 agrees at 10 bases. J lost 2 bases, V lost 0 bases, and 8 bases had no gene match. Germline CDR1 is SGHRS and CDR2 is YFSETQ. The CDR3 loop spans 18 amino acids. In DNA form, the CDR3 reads TGCGCCAGCAGCTTGGCCGGTAGCGGGAGGTCCCCCTACAATGAGCAGTTCTTC. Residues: CASSLAGSGRSPYNEQFF.

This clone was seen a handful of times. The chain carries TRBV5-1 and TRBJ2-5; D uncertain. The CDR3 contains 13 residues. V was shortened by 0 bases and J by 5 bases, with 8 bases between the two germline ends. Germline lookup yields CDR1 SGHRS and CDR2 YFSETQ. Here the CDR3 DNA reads TGCGCCAGCAGCTTGGCCGGGCGGGAGACCCAGTACTTC. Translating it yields CASSLAGRETQYF.

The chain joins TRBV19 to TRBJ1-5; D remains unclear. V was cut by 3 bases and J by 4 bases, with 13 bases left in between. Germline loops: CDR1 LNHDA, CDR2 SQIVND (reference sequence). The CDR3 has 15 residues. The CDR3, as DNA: TGTGCCAGTAGTATTACCCTGCAGCCTAATCAGCCCCAGCATTTT. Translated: CASSITLQPNQPQHF.

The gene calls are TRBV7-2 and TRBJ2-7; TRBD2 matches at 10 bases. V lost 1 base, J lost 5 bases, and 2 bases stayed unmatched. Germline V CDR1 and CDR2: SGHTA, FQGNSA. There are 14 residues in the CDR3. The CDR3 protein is CASSLVAGGDEQYF. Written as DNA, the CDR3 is TGTGCCAGCAGCTTAGTAGCGGGAGGAGACGAGCAGTACTTC.

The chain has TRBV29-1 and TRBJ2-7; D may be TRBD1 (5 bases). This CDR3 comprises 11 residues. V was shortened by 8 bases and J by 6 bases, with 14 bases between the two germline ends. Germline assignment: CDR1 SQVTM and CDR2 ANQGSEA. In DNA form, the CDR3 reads TGCAGCACCCGCCTTGGGGCCGAGCAGTACTTC. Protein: CSTRLGAEQYF.

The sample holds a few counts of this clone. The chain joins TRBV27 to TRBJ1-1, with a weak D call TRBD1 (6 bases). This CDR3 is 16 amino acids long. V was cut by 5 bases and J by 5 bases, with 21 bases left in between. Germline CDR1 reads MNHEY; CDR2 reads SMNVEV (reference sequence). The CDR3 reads CASSPLNYRVGTEAFF. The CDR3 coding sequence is TGTGCCAGCAGTCCACTAAATTACAGGGTGGGGACTGAAGCTTTCTTT.

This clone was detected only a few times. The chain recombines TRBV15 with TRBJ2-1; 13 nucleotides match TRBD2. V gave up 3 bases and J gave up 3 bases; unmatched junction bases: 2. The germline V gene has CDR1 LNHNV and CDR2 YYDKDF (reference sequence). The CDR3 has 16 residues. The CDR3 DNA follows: TGTGCCACCAGCAGGAGGACTAGCGGGAGCTACAATGAGCAGTTCTTC. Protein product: CATSRRTSGSYNEQFF.

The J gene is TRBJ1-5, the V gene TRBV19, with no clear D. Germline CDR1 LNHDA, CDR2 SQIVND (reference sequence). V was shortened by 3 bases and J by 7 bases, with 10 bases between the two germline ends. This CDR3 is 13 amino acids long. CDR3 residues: CASSIGIRQPQHF. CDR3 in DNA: TGTGCCAGTAGTATCGGGATACGGCAGCCCCAGCATTTT.

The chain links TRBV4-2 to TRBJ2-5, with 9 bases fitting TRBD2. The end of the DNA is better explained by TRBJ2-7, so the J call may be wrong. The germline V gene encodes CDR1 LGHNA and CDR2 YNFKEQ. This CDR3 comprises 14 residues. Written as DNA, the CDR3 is TGTGCCAGCAGCTACTTAGCGGGGGCCTACGAGCAGTACTTC. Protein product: CASSYLAGAYEQYF.

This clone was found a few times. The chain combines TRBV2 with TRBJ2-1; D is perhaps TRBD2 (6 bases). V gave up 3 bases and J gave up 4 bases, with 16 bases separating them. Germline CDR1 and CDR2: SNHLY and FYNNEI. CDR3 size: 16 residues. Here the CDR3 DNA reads TGTGCCAGCAGTGATTCGGGGCGGGGAAATTACAATGAGCAGTTCTTC. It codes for CASSDSGRGNYNEQFF.

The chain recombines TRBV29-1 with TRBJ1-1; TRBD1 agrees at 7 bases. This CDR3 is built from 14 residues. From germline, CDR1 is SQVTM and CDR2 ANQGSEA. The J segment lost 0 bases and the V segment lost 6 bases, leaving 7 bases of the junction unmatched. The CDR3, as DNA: TGCAGCGTGGGGGTCGGGACAGTGAACACTGAAGCTTTCTTT. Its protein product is CSVGVGTVNTEAFF.

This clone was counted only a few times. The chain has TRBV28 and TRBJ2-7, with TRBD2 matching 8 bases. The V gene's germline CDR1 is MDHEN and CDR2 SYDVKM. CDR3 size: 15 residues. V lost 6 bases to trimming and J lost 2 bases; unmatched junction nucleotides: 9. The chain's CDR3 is CASSLSGKVAYEQYF. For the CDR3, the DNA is TGTGCCAGCAGCCTTAGCGGGAAGGTTGCCTACGAGCAGTACTTC.

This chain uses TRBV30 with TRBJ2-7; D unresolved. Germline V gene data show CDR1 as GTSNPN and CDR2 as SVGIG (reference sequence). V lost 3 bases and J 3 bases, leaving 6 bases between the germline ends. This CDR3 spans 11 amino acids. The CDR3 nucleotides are TGTGCCTGGAGCCAAAACTACGAGCAGTACTTC. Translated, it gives CAWSQNYEQYF. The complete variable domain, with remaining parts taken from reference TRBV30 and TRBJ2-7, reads SQTIHQWPATLVQPVGSPLSLECTVEGTSNPNLYWYRQAAGRGLQLLFYSVGIGQISSEVPQNLSASRPQDRQFILSSKKLLLSDSGFYLCAWSQNYEQYFGPGTRLTVT.

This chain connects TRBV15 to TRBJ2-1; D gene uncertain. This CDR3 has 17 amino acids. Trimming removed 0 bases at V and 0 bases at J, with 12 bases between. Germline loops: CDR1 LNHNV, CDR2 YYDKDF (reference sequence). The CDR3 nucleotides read TGTGCCACCAGCAGAGATGAGTTTATGAGCTCCTACAATGAGCAGTTCTTC. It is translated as CATSRDEFMSSYNEQFF.

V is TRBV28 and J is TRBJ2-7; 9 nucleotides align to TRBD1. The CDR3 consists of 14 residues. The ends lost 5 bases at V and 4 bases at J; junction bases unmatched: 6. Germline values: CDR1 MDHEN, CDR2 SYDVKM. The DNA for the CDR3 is TGTGCCAGCAGTCCCGGGACAGGGTTATACGAGCAGTACTTC. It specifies CASSPGTGLYEQYF.

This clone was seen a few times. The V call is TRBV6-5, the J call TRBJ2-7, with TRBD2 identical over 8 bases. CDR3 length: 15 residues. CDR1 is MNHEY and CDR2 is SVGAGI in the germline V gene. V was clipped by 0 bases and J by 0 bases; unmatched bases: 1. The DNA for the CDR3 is TGTGCCAGCAGTTACTCGACTAGCGCCTCCTACGAGCAGTACTTC. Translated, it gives CASSYSTSASYEQYF.

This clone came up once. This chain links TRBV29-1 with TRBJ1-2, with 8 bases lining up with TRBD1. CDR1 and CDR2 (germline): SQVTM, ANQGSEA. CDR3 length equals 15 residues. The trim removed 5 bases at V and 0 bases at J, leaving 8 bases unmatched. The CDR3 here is CSVPRQGTTNYGYTF. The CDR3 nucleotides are TGCAGCGTTCCGAGACAGGGGACTACTAACTATGGCTACACCTTC.

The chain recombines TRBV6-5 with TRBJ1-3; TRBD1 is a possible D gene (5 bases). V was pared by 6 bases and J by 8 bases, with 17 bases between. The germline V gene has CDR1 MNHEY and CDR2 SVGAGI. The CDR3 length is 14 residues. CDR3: CASRVTSGTDTIYF. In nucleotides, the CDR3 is TGTGCCAGCAGAGTTACGTCAGGGACGGACACCATATATTTT.

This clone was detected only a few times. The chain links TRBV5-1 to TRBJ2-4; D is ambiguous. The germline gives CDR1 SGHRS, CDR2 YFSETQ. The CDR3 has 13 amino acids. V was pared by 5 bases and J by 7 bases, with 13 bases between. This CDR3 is CASRPSTANIQYF. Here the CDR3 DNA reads TGCGCCAGCAGGCCCTCCACAGCCAACATTCAGTACTTC. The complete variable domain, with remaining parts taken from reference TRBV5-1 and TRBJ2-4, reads KAGVTQTPRYLIKTRGQQVTLSCSPISGHRSVSWYQQTPGQGLQFLFEYFSETQRNKGNFPGRFSGRQFSNSRSEMNVSTLELGDSALYLCASRPSTANIQYFGAGTRLSVL.

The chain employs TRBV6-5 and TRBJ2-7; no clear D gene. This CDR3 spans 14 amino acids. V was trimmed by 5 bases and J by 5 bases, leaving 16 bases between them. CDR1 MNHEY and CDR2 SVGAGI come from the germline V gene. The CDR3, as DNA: TGTGCCAGCAGTCCCCTCGGCTTTATCAACGAGCAGTACTTC. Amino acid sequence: CASSPLGFINEQYF.

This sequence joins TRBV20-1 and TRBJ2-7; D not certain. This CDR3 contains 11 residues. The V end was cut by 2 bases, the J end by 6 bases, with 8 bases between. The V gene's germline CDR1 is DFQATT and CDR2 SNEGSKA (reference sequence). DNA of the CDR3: TGCAGTGCTAGACAGCCTAGCGAGCAGTACTTC. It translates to CSARQPSEQYF.

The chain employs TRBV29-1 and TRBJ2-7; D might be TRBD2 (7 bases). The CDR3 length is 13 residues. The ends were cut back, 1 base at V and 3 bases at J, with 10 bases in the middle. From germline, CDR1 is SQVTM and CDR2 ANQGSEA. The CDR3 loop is CSVEGGGGYEQYF. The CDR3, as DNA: TGCAGCGTTGAAGGGGGAGGGGGCTACGAGCAGTACTTC.

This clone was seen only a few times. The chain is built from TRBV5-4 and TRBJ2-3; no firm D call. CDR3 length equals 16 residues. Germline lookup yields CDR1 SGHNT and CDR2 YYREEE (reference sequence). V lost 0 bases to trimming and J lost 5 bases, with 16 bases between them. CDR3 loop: CASSLVPAAQRDTQYF. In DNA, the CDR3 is TGTGCCAGCAGCTTGGTCCCCGCGGCGCAGCGAGATACGCAGTATTTT.

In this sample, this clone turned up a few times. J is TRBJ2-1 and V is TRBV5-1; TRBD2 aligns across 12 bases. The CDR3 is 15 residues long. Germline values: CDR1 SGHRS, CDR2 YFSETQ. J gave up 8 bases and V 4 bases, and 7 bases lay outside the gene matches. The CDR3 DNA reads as TGCGCCAGCAGCCAAACTAGCGGGAGGTTCGATGAGCAGTTCTTC. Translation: CASSQTSGRFDEQFF.

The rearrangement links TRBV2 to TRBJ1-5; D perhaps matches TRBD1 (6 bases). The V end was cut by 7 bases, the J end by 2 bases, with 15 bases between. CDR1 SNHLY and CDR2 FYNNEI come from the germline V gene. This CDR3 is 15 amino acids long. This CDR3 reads CASTERGARNQPQHF. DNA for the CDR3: TGTGCCAGCACCGAGCGGGGGGCGCGCAATCAGCCCCAGCATTTT.

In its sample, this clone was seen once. The CDR3 loop reads CASSVAARGGGSEQYF. As DNA, the CDR3 is TGTGCCAGCAGCGTAGCGGCGAGAGGGGGAGGGAGTGAGCAGTACTTC. The V and J genes are TRBV9 and TRBJ2-7; perhaps TRBD2 as D (7 bases). Looked up from germline, CDR1 is SGDLS and CDR2 is YYNGEE. The CDR3 runs 16 residues. V lost 0 bases to trimming and J lost 7 bases, with 20 bases between them.

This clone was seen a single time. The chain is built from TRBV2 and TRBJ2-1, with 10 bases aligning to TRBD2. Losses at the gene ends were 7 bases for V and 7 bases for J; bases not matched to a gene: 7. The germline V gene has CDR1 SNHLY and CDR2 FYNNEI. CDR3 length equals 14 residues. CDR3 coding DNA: TGTGCCAGCACCAGCGGGAGGGCCTGGAATGAGCAGTTCTTC. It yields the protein CASTSGRAWNEQFF.

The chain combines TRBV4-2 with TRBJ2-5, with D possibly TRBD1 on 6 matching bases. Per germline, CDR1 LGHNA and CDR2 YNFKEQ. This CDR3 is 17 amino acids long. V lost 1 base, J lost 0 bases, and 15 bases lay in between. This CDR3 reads CASSQGQGSTNQETQYF. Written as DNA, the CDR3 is TGTGCCAGCAGCCAAGGGCAGGGGTCTACCAACCAAGAGACCCAGTACTTC.

DNA for the CDR3: TGTGCCAGCAGCCACTGGACAGGGTTCGGCAAAAACATTCAGTACTTC. Protein sequence: CASSHWTGFGKNIQYF. V is TRBV11-2 and J is TRBJ2-4, with 8 bases that match TRBD1. Germline V lookup: CDR1 SGHAT, CDR2 FQNNGV. The CDR3 runs to 16 residues. The V and J ends lost 5 bases and 3 bases, in that order; junction bases with no gene match: 9. The entire variable domain, with the rest obtained from reference TRBV11-2 and TRBJ2-4, is as follows: EAGVAQSPRYKIIEKRQSVAFWCNPISGHATLYWYQQILGQGPKLLIQFQNNGVVDDSQLPKDRFSAERLKGVDSTLKIQPAKLEDSAVYLCASSHWTGFGKNIQYFGAGTRLSVL.

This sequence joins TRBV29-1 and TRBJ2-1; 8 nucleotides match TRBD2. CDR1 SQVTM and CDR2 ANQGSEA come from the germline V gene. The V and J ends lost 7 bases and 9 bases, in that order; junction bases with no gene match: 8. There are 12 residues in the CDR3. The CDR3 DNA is TGCAGCGCTGGACTAGCCGGGAGTGAGCAGTTCTTC. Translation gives CSAGLAGSEQFF.